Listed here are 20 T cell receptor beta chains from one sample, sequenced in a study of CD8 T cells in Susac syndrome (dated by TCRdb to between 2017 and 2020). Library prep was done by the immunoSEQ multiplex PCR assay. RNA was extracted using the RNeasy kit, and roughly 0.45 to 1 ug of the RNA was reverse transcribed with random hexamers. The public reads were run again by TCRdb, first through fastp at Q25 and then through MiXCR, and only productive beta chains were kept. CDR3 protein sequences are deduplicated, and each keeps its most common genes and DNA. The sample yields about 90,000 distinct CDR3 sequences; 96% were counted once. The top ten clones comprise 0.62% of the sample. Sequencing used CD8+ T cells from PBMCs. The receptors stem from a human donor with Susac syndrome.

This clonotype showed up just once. This chain's CDR3 is CASSPAGGYEQYF. The CDR3 DNA reads as TGTGCCAGCTCACCAGCGGGTGGCTACGAGCAGTACTTC. J is TRBJ2-7 and V is TRBV18; D is possibly TRBD2 (5 bases). The germline V and J ends were trimmed by 2 bases and 3 bases, with 8 bases remaining between them. The CDR3 loop spans 13 amino acids. The germline V gene has CDR1 KGHSH and CDR2 LQKENI.

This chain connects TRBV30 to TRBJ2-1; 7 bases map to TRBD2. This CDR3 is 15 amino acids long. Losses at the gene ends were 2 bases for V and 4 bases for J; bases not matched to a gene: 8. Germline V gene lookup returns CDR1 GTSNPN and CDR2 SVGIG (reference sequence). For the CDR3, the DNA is TGTGCCTGGAGTCCCCTAGCGGAACCTTACAATGAGCAGTTCTTC. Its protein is CAWSPLAEPYNEQFF.

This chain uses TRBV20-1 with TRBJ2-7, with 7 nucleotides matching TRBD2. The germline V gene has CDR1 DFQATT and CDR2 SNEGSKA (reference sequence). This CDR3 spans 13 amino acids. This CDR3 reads CRALSGGGYEQYF. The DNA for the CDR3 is TGCAGGGCCCTAAGTGGGGGGGGCTACGAGCAGTACTTC.

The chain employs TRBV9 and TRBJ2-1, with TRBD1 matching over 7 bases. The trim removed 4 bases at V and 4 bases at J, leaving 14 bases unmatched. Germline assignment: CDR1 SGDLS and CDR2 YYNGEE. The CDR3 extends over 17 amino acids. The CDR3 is CASSYHEGQMKYNEQFF. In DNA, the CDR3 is TGTGCCAGCAGCTACCACGAGGGACAGATGAAATACAATGAGCAGTTCTTC. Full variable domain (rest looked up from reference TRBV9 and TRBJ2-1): DSGVTQTPKHLITATGQRVTLRCSPRSGDLSVYWYQQSLDQGLQFLIQYYNGEERAKGNILERFSAQQFPDLHSELNLSSLELGDSALYFCASSYHEGQMKYNEQFFGPGTRLTVL.

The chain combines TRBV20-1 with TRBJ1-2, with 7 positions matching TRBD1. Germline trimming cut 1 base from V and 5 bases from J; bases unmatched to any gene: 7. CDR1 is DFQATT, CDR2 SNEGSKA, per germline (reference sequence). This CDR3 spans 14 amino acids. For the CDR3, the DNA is TGCAGTGCTAGAGGGGGGACAGAGCCTTATGGCTACACCTTC. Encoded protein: CSARGGTEPYGYTF.

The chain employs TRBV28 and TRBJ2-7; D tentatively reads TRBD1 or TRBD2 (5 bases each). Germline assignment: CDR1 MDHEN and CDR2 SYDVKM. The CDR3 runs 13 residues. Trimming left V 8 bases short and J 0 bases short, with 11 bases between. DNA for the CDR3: TGTGCCAGCCGACGGGGCCGCTCCTACGAGCAGTACTTC. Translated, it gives CASRRGRSYEQYF. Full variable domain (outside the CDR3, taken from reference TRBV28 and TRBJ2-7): DVKVTQSSRYLVKRTGEKVFLECVQDMDHENMFWYRQDPGLGLRLIYFSYDVKMKEKGDIPEGYSVSREKKERFSLILESASTNQTSMYLCASRRGRSYEQYFGPGTRLTVT.

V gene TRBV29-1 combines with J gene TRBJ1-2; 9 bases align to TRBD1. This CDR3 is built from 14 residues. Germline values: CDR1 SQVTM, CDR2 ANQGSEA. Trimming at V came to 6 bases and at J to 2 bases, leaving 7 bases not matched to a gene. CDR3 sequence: CSVSRGTGNYGYTF. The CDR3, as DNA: TGCAGCGTCTCCCGTGGGACAGGGAACTATGGCTACACCTTC.

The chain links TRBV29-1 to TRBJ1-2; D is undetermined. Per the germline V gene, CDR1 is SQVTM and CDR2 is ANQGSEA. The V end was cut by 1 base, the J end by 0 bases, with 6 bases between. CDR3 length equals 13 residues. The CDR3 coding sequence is TGCAGCGTTGAAGGCCGGACTAACTATGGCTACACCTTC. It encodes CSVEGRTNYGYTF.

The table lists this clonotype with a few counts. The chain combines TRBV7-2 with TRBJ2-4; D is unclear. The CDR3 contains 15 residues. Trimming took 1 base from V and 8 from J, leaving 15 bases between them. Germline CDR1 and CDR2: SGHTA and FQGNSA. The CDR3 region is CASSLGQAAKDIQYF. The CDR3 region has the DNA TGTGCCAGCAGCTTAGGGCAGGCTGCGAAGGACATTCAGTACTTC. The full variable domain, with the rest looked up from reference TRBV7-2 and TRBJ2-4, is GAGVSQSPSNKVTEKGKDVELRCDPISGHTALYWYRQSLGQGLEFLIYFQGNSAPDKSGLPSDRFSAERTGGSVSTLTIQRTQQEDSAVYLCASSLGQAAKDIQYFGAGTRLSVL.

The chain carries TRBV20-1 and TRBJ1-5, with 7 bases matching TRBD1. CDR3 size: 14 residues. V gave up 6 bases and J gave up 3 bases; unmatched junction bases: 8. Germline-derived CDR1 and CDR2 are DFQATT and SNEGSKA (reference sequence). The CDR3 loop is CSAWDRSSNQPQHF. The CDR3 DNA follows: TGCAGTGCCTGGGACAGAAGTTCCAATCAGCCCCAGCATTTT.

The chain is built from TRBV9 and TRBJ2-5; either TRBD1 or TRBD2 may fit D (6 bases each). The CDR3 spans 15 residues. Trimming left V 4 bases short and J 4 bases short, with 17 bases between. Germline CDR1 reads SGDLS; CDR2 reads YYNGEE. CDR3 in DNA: TGTGCCAGCAGCAAACTAGAGGGGGGTGGAGAGACCCAGTACTTC. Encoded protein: CASSKLEGGGETQYF.

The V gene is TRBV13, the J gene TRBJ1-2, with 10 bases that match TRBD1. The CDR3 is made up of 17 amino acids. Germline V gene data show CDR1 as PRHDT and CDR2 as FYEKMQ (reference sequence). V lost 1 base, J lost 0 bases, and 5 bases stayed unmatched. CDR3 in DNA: TGTGCCAGCAGCTTAGCGACAGGGGGCCCCGCTAACTATGGCTACACCTTC. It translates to CASSLATGGPANYGYTF.

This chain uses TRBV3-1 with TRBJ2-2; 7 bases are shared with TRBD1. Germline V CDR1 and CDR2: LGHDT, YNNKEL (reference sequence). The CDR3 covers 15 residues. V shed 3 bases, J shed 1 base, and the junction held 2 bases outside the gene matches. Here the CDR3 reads CASSQDRLNTGELFF. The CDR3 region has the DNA TGTGCCAGCAGCCAGGACAGGTTGAACACCGGGGAGCTGTTTTTT.

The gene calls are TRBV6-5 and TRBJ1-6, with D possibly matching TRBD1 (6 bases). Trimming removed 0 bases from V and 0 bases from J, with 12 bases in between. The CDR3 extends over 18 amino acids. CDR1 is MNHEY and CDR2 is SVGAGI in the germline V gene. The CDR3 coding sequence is TGTGCCAGCAGTTACTCAGGGGGATCTAGCTCCTATAATTCACCCCTCCACTTT. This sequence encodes CASSYSGGSSSYNSPLHF.

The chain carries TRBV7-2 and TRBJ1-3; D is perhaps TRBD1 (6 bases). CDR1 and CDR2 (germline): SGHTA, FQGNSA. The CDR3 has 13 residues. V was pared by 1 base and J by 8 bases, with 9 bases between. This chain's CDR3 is CASSLGTEDTIYF. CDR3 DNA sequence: TGTGCCAGCAGCTTAGGGACAGAGGACACCATATATTTT.

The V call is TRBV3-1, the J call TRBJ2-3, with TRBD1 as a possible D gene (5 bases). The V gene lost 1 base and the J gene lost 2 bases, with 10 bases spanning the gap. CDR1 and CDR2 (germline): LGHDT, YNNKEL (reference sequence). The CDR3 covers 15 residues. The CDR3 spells CASSQGDSLTDTQYF. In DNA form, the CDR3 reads TGTGCCAGCAGCCAAGGTGACAGCCTCACAGATACGCAGTATTTT.

The CDR3 DNA reads as TGTGCCAGTAGTGGGACAGATCGGTATGGCTACACCTTC. Protein: CASSGTDRYGYTF. The V and J genes are TRBV19 and TRBJ1-2, with 7 positions matching TRBD1. Germline V gene sequence: CDR1 LNHDA, CDR2 SQIVND (reference sequence). V lost 5 bases to trimming and J lost 5 bases; unmatched junction nucleotides: 5. This CDR3 contains 13 residues.

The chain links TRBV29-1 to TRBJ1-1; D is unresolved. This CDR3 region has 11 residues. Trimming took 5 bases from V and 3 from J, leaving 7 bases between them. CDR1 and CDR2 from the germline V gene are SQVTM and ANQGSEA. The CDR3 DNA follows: TGCAGCGTTAAAATGGACACTGAAGCTTTCTTT. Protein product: CSVKMDTEAFF.

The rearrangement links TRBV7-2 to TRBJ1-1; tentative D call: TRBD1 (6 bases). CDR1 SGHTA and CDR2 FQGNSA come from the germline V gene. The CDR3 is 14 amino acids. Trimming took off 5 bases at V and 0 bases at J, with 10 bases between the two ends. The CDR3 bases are TGTGCCAGCAGCGATACAGGGTTGAACACTGAAGCTTTCTTT. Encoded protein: CASSDTGLNTEAFF.

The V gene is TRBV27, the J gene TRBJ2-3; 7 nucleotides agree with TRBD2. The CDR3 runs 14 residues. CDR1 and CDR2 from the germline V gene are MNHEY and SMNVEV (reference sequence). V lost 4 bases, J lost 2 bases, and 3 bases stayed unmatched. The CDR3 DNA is TGTGCCAGCAGTTCTAGCGGATACACAGATACGCAGTATTTT. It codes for CASSSSGYTDTQYF.